This TCR beta chain was observed in a study of blood T cells in healthy people across ages. Germline CDR1 reads SGDLS; CDR2 reads YYNGEE. V shed 7 bases and J shed 0 bases, with 22 bases lying between them. This CDR3 has 18 amino acids. Peripheral blood, approximately 10 milliliters per donor, was collected. A sample-barcoded 5' primer and a J-beta primer mix were used in a second PCR of about 6 to 11 cycles. The authors tagged each cDNA molecule using a template-switch adaptor with 12 random nucleotides. TCRdb passed the 5' RACE reads through MiXCR, listing each CDR3 protein once. Of 590,000 or so distinct CDR3 sequences detected, roughly 31% appear once; the ten largest clones hold approximately 14%.

The TCR originated in a woman of 80 years or more in good health. The chain is built from TRBV9 and TRBJ2-2, with a possible D match to TRBD2 (7 bases). The sample comprised blood. This chain's CDR3 is CASAPRGRGFANTGELFF. CDR3 in DNA: TGTGCCAGCGCCCCCCGGGGGAGGGGGTTCGCGAACACCGGGGAGCTGTTTTTT.